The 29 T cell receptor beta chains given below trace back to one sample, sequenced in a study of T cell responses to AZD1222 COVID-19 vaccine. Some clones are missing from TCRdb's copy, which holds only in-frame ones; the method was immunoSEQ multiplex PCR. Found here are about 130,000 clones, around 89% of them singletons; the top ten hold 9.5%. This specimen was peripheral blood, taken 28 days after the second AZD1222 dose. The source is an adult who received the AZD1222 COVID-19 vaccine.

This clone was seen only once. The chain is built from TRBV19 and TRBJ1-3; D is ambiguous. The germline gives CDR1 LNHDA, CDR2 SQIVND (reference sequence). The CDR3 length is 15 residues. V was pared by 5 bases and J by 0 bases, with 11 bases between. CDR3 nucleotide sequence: TGTGCCAGTAGTCCTACAGTGAACTCTGGAAACACCATATATTTT. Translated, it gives CASSPTVNSGNTIYF.

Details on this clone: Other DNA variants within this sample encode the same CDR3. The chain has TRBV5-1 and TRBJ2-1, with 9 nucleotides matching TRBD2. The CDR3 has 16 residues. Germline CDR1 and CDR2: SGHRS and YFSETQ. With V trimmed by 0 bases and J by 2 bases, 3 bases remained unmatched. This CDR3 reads CASSLELAGAYNEQFF. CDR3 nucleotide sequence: TGCGCCAGCAGCTTGGAATTAGCGGGAGCCTACAATGAGCAGTTCTTC.

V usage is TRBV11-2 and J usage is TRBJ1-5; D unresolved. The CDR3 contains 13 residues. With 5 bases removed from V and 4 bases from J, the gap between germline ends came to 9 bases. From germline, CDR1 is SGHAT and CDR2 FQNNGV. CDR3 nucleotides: TGTGCCAGCAGCCCTACAGTGAATCAGCCCCAGCATTTT. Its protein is CASSPTVNQPQHF.

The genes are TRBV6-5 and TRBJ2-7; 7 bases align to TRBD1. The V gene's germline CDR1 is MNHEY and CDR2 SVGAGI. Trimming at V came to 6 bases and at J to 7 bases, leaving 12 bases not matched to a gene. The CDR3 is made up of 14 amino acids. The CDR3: CASSQQGTELEQYF. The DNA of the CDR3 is TGTGCCAGCAGCCAACAGGGGACAGAGCTTGAGCAGTACTTC.

Here the CDR3 DNA reads TGTGCCAGCAGCTTAGTCCGGACAGGTCGGAACACCATATATTTT. This sequence encodes CASSLVRTGRNTIYF. The V call is TRBV11-2, the J call TRBJ1-3; 7 nucleotides line up with TRBD1. The CDR3 loop spans 15 amino acids. With V trimmed by 1 base and J by 7 bases, 7 bases remained unmatched. From germline, CDR1 is SGHAT and CDR2 FQNNGV.

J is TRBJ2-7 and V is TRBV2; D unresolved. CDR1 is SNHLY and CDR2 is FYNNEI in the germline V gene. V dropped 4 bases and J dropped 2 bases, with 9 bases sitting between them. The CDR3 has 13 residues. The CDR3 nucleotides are TGTGCCAGCAGTGGAGTCGAAACCTACGAGCAGTACTTC. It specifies CASSGVETYEQYF.

Here the CDR3 DNA reads TGTGCCAGCAGCGTAGGGACAGGGGTTGAAGCTTTCTTT. Encoded protein: CASSVGTGVEAFF. This chain links TRBV9 with TRBJ1-1, with 9 bases fitting TRBD1. V shed 0 bases and J 7 bases; nucleotides not matched to a gene: 1. Germline-derived CDR1 and CDR2 are SGDLS and YYNGEE. The CDR3 spans 13 residues.

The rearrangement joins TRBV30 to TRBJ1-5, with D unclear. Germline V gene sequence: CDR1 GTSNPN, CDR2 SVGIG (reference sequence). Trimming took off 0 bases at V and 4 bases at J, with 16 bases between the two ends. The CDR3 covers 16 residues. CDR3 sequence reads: CAWSVRGLPGNQPQHF. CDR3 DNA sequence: TGTGCCTGGAGTGTACGGGGTCTCCCGGGAAATCAGCCCCAGCATTTT.

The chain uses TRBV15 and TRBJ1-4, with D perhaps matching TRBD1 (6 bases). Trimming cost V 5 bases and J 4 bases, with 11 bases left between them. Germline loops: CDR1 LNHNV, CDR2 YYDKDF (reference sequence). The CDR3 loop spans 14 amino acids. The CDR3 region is CATSAQGGNEKLFF. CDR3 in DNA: TGTGCCACCAGCGCCCAAGGGGGTAATGAAAAACTGTTTTTT. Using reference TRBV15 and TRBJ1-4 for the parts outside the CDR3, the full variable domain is DAMVIQNPRYQVTQFGKPVTLSCSQTLNHNVMYWYQQKSSQAPKLLFHYYDKDFNNEADTPDNFQSRRPNTSFCFLDIRSPGLGDTAMYLCATSAQGGNEKLFFGSGTQLSVL.

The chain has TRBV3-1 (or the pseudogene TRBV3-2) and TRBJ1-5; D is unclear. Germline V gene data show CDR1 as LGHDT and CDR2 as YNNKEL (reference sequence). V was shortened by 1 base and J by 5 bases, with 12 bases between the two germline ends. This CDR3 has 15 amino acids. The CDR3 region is CASSQAPGDYQPQHF. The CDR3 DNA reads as TGTGCCAGCAGCCAAGCCCCGGGAGACTATCAGCCCCAGCATTTT.

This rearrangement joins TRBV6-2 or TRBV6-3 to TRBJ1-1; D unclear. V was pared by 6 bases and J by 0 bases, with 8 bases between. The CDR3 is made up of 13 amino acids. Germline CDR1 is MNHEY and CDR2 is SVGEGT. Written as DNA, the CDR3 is TGTGCCAGCAGCTCCCCAGTGAACACTGAAGCTTTCTTT. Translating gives CASSSPVNTEAFF.

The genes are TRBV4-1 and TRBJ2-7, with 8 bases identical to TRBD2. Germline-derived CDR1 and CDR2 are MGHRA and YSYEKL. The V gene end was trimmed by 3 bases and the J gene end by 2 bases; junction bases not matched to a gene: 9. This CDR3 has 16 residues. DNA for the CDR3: TGCGCCAGCAGCCACCCCGCGGGGGGCCTCACCTACGAGCAGTACTTC. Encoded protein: CASSHPAGGLTYEQYF.

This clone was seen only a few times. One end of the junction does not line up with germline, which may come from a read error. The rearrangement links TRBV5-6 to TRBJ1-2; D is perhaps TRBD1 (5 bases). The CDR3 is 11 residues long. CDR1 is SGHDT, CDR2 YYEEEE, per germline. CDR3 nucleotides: TGTGCCAGCAGCGATCAATACAGGATAGTCTTC. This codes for CASSDQYRIVF. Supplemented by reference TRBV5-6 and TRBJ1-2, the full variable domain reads DAGVTQSPTHLIKTRGQQVTLRCSPKSGHDTVSWYQQALGQGPQFIFQYYEEEERQRGNFPDRFSGHQFPNYSSELNVNALLLGDSALYLCASSDQYRIVFGSGTRLTVV.

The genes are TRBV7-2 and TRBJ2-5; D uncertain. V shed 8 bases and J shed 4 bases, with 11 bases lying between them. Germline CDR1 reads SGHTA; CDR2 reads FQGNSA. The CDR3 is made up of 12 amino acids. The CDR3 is CASADSGETQYF. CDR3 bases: TGTGCCAGCGCCGACTCGGGAGAGACCCAGTACTTC.

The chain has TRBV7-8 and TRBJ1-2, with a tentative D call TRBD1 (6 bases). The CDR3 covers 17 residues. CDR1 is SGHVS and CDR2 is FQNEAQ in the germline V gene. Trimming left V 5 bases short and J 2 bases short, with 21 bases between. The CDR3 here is CASSGGRQVGRNYGYTF. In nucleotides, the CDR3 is TGTGCCAGCAGCGGGGGTCGACAGGTGGGGCGCAACTATGGCTACACCTTC.

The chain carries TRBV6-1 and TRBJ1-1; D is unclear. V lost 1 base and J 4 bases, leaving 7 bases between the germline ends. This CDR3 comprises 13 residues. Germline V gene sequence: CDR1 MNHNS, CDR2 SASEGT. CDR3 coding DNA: TGTGCCAGCAGTGAAGATCGGGGCACTGAAGCTTTCTTT. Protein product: CASSEDRGTEAFF.

CDR3 nucleotide sequence: TGTGCCTGGAGTCAAGGGCTCTCTGGAAACACCATATATTTT. Translation: CAWSQGLSGNTIYF. The V gene is TRBV30, the J gene TRBJ1-3; no definite D call. CDR3 length: 14 residues. Trimming left V 2 bases short and J 0 bases short, with 8 bases between. Germline V gives CDR1 GTSNPN, CDR2 SVGIG (reference sequence). The full variable domain, completed using reference TRBV30 and TRBJ1-3, is SQTIHQWPATLVQPVGSPLSLECTVEGTSNPNLYWYRQAAGRGLQLLFYSVGIGQISSEVPQNLSASRPQDRQFILSSKKLLLSDSGFYLCAWSQGLSGNTIYFGEGSWLTVV.

The CDR3 nucleotides are TGTGCCAGCTCGGGGACAGGGTTCGTAGGCTACACCTTC. Protein sequence: CASSGTGFVGYTF. This chain connects TRBV2 to TRBJ1-2, with 9 bases matching TRBD1. CDR1 and CDR2 (germline): SNHLY, FYNNEI. With 8 bases clipped from V and 8 bases from J, the junction kept 9 bases outside the gene matches. The CDR3 is 13 residues long.

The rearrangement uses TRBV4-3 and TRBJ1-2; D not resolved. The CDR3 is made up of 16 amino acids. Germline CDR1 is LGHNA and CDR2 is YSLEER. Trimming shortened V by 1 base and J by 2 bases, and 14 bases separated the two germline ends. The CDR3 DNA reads TGCGCCAGCAGCCAAGGGCCGCACAACCCCAACTATGGCTACACCTTC. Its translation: CASSQGPHNPNYGYTF.

CDR3 sequence: CASSPLGVARSPLHF. The DNA for the CDR3 is TGTGCCAGCAGCCCCCTAGGTGTAGCCCGTTCACCCCTCCACTTT. V and J are TRBV4-2 and TRBJ1-6; D remains ambiguous. Looked up from germline, CDR1 is LGHNA and CDR2 is YNFKEQ. Trimming cost V 4 bases and J 9 bases, with 16 bases left between them. The CDR3 has 15 residues.

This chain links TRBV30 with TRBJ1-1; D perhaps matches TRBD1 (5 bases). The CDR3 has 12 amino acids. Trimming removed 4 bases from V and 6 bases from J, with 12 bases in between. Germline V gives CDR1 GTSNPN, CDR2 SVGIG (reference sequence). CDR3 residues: CAWNWDPSEAFF. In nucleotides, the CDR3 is TGTGCCTGGAATTGGGACCCCTCTGAAGCTTTCTTT.

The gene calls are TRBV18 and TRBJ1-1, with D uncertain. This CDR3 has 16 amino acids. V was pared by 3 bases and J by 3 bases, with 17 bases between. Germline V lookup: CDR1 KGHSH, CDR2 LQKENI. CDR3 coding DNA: TGTGCCAGCTCACCTCGCCCACCCCCGGAATACACTGAAGCTTTCTTT. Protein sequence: CASSPRPPPEYTEAFF.

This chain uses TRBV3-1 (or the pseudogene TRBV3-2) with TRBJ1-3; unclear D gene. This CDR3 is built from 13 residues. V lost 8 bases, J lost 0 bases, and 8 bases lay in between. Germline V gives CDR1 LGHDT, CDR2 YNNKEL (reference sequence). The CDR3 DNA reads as TGTGCCAGCCAGCGGTTCTCTGGAAACACCATATATTTT. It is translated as CASQRFSGNTIYF.

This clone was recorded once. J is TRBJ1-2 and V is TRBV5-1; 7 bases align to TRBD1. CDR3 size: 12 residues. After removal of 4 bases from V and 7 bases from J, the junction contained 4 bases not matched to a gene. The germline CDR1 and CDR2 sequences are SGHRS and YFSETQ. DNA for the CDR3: TGCGCCAGCAGCGGCGACAGGGTTGGCTACACCTTC. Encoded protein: CASSGDRVGYTF.

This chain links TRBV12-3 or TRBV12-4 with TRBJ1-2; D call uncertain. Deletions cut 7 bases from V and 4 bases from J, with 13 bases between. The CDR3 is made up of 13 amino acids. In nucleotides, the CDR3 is TGTGCCAGCATCCCTGGCGGCCTCTATGGCTACACCTTC. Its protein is CASIPGGLYGYTF.

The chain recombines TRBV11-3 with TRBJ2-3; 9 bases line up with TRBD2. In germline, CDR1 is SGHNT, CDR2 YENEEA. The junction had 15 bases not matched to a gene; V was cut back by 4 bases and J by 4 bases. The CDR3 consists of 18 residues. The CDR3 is CASSSSGAGGPPADTQYF. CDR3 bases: TGTGCCAGCAGCTCCTCGGGCGCGGGAGGGCCTCCCGCAGATACGCAGTATTTT.

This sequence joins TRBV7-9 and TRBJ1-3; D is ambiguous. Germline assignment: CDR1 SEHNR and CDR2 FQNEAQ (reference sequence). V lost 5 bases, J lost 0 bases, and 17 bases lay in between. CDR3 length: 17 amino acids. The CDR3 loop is CASSPVGGVNSGNTIYF. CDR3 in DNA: TGTGCCAGCAGCCCGGTGGGCGGCGTCAACTCTGGAAACACCATATATTTT.

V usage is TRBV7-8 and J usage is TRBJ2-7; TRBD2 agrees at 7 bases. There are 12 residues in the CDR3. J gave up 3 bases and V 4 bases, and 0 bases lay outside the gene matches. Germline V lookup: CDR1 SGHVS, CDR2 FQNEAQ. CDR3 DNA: TGTGCCAGCAGCTGGACTAGCTACGAGCAGTACTTC. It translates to CASSWTSYEQYF.

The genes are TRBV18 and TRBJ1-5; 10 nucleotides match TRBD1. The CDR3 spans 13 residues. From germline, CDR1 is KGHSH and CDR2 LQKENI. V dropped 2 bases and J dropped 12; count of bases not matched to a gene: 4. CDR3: CASSPTGQGFQHF. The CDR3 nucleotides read TGTGCCAGCTCACCAACGGGACAGGGGTTCCAGCATTTT.